Below, one TCR beta chain is given with its context. Antigen specificity is unknown. V was pared by 3 bases and J by 10 bases, with 15 bases between. The CDR3 totals 13 residues. The germline gives CDR1 MDHEN, CDR2 SYDVKM. The data derive from a study of shared clonotypes between healthy human individuals. Sequencing used immunoSEQ multiplex PCR; TCRdb keeps in-frame clones, though not all of them. The profile shows more than 2 million clones, 80% to 95% of them singletons. Positively selected for CCR7, the CD45RO-negative cells used as naive CD8 cells excluded terminally differentiated effector memory CD45RA+ cells. Findings of the study overall: Naive subsets, compared against memory subsets, generally had larger estimated richness values. Owing to a small donor count, the genetic and exposure-history diversity represented was limited. Clonotype sharing across donors was expected to vary with sequencing depth.

The clonotype comes from a man aged 18-30 years in good health. Some clones in this sample may be carry-over from other donors' samples. This chain links TRBV28 with TRBJ1-2, with D possibly matching TRBD1 (6 bases). The sample taken for sequencing was naive CD8+ T cells from PBMCs. The CDR3 here is CASSFKPDSHYTF. In DNA form, the CDR3 reads TGTGCCAGCAGTTTCAAACCGGACAGCCACTACACCTTC.